Listed below are T cell receptor beta chains from one sample, sequenced in a study of Tregs in tolerant kidney transplant recipients. Profiled with immunoSEQ multiplex PCR; TCRdb holds only in-frame clones, not every one. This sample has 120,000 or so clones; around 94% occur once, and the top ten carry more than 0.5%. The sequenced sample consisted of CD4+ T cells from blood. Receptors originate from a human donor in good health. Both conserved end residues are part of each CDR3. D genes are given only for firm matches. A row's size may be missing; if present it is once, few, many or a size class.

J: TRBJ1-1
V: TRBV6-6
size: -
D: -
DNA: TGTGCCAGCAGTTTTTCATTGAACACTGAAGCTTTCTTT
CDR3: CASSFSLNTEAFF

J: TRBJ2-5
V: TRBV10-3
size: -
D: TRBD2
DNA: TGTGCCATCAGTGAGACTAGCGGGGGGGCTGGGCGAGAGACCCAGTACTTC
CDR3: CAISETSGGAGRETQYF

J: TRBJ1-1
V: TRBV2
size: -
D: TRBD1
DNA: TGTGCCAGCAGTGACAGGGGGAGAAACACTGAAGCTTTCTTT
CDR3: CASSDRGRNTEAFF

J: TRBJ2-7
V: TRBV25-1
size: once
D: -
DNA: TGTGCCAGCAGTGAACGGGTATCCTCCTACGAGCAGTACTTC
CDR3: CASSERVSSYEQYF

J: TRBJ1-2
V: TRBV18
size: -
D: TRBD1
DNA: TGTGCCAGCTCACCTGGCCGCCTGGGTCAAGACAGGGTAATCTTC
CDR3: CASSPGRLGQDRVIF

J: TRBJ1-2
V: TRBV14
size: -
D: TRBD1
DNA: TGTGCCAGCAGCCAAACCTACACCGGACAGGGTCGGGTGAAGGGCTACACCTTC
CDR3: CASSQTYTGQGRVKGYTF

J: TRBJ1-6
V: TRBV10-1
size: -
D: -
DNA: TGCGCCAGCAGTGAAGGACTTAATAATTCACCCCTCCACTTT
CDR3: CASSEGLNNSPLHF

J: TRBJ2-7
V: TRBV7-2
size: once
D: -
DNA: TGTGCCAGCACCCCCCCTGGAGGGGGCTTTTCCTACGAGCAGTACTTC
CDR3: CASTPPGGGFSYEQYF

J: TRBJ1-1
V: TRBV9
size: -
D: -
DNA: TGTGCCAGCAGCGTAGTGGGGGGCCCCCAGAACACTGAAGCTTTCTTT
CDR3: CASSVVGGPQNTEAFF

J: TRBJ1-1
V: TRBV20-1
size: few
D: -
DNA: TGCAGTCACCTCAGGGTCACTGAAGCTTTCTTT
CDR3: CSHLRVTEAFF

J: TRBJ1-5
V: TRBV2
size: -
D: TRBD1
DNA: TGTGCCAGCAATCGGGACAGAAATCAGCCCCAGCATTTT
CDR3: CASNRDRNQPQHF

J: TRBJ2-7
V: TRBV5-1
size: -
D: -
DNA: TGCGCCAGCCGACTCCACCCAAGTTTCTACGAGCAGTACTTC
CDR3: CASRLHPSFYEQYF

J: TRBJ1-6
V: TRBV11-2
size: few
D: -
DNA: TGTGCCAGCAGCGGGGGCCAGGGGAACTCACCCCTCCACTTT
CDR3: CASSGGQGNSPLHF

J: TRBJ1-2
V: TRBV18
size: -
D: -
DNA: TGTGCCAGCTCACTCCAGAGTTCTAACTATGGCTACACCTTC
CDR3: CASSLQSSNYGYTF

J: TRBJ2-5
V: TRBV18
size: -
D: TRBD2
DNA: TGTGCCAGCTCACCACTAGCGGGGGAAGAGACCCAGTACTTC
CDR3: CASSPLAGEETQYF

J: TRBJ1-1
V: TRBV19
size: -
D: -
DNA: TGTGCCAGTAGTGGGGCTGTGGAGGCTTTCTTT
CDR3: CASSGAVEAFF

J: TRBJ1-3
V: TRBV10-1
size: -
D: -
DNA: TGCGCCAGCAGTGAGCTTCCTTCTGGAAACACCATATATTTT
CDR3: CASSELPSGNTIYF

J: TRBJ2-2
V: TRBV5-1
size: -
D: -
DNA: TGCGCCAGCAGCGTGCCACCGGGGCGGAACACCGGGGAGCTGTTTTTT
CDR3: CASSVPPGRNTGELFF